This T cell receptor beta chain comes out of a study of T cell responses to AZD1222 COVID-19 vaccine. CDR1 is SNHLY, CDR2 FYNNEI, per germline. CDR3 length: 15 residues. V was trimmed by 6 bases and J by 3 bases, leaving 15 bases between them. TCRdb's copy holds only in-frame clones and misses some; the assay was immunoSEQ multiplex PCR. Among some 95,000 clones listed, roughly 90% were seen once. Study-level results: Reports indicate that nearly half of spike-specific TCRs are directed at unmutated variant regions.

As to this clone: Antigen unknown.

This specimen was peripheral blood, taken 28 days after the second AZD1222 dose. The gene calls are TRBV2 and TRBJ2-1; perhaps D is TRBD1 or TRBD2 (5 bases each). This receptor was taken from an adult who received the AZD1222 COVID-19 vaccine. CDR3 in amino acids: CASSDQRTIYNEQFF. The CDR3 DNA reads as TGTGCCAGCAGCGACCAGCGGACAATCTACAATGAGCAGTTCTTC.